What follows are 6 T cell receptor beta chains derived from one specimen sequenced in a study of blood T cell repertoires in COVID-19. Profiling relied on immunoSEQ multiplex PCR, and the TCRdb table lists in-frame clones only, not all of them. The repertoire holds a few hundred thousand clones, with 90% as singletons. The sequencing input was PBMCs or T cells enriched from blood (not recorded which). The receptors originated from a woman in her late teens or twenties with acute COVID-19.

J is TRBJ2-1 and V is TRBV19; 10 nucleotides line up with TRBD1. Germline V CDR1 and CDR2: LNHDA, SQIVND (reference sequence). CDR3 length: 15 residues. The V segment lost 7 bases and the J segment 9 bases; nucleotides outside the gene matches: 12. CDR3 sequence: CASTLTGTGEGEQFF. The CDR3 DNA follows: TGTGCCAGTACCCTGACCGGGACAGGGGAGGGTGAGCAGTTCTTC. Complete variable domain (other parts from reference TRBV19 and TRBJ2-1): DGGITQSPKYLFRKEGQNVTLSCEQNLNHDAMYWYRQDPGQGLRLIYYSQIVNDFQKGDIAEGYSVSREKKESFPLTVTSAQKNPTAFYLCASTLTGTGEGEQFFGPGTRLTVL.

The gene calls are TRBV29-1 and TRBJ1-1; D is possibly TRBD1 (5 bases). CDR1 SQVTM and CDR2 ANQGSEA come from the germline V gene. V lost 6 bases and J 1 base, leaving 15 bases between the germline ends. There are 14 residues in the CDR3. The DNA for the CDR3 is TGCAGCGTGGGAAGGTGGGGCGCGAACACTGAAGCTTTCTTT. This encodes CSVGRWGANTEAFF.

The gene calls are TRBV11-3 and TRBJ2-3; D is perhaps TRBD2 (6 bases). V was cut by 4 bases and J by 8 bases, with 16 bases left in between. From germline, CDR1 is SGHNT and CDR2 YENEEA. CDR3 length equals 14 residues. The CDR3 is CASSSGAGIVTQYF. DNA of the CDR3: TGTGCCAGCAGCTCTGGGGCGGGGATTGTTACGCAGTATTTT.

As concerns this clone: Other DNA sequences in this specimen translate into the identical CDR3. The chain carries TRBV28 and TRBJ1-1; D gene uncertain. Per germline, CDR1 MDHEN and CDR2 SYDVKM. This CDR3 is built from 13 residues. V lost 4 bases and J lost 5, with 11 bases in between. DNA for the CDR3: TGTGCCAGCAGTTCCCAAGGAGGGACTGAAGCTTTCTTT. Its translation: CASSSQGGTEAFF.

This clone was seen only once. The V and J genes are TRBV5-1 and TRBJ1-1, with D perhaps TRBD1 (6 bases). The CDR3 runs 11 residues. The V and J ends lost 0 bases and 11 bases respectively, with 8 bases between them. Germline assignment: CDR1 SGHRS and CDR2 YFSETQ. CDR3 in amino acids: CASSLGTAAFF. The DNA for the CDR3 is TGCGCCAGCAGCTTGGGGACAGCGGCTTTCTTT.

The chain joins TRBV18 to TRBJ1-2; no firm D call. Germline-derived CDR1 and CDR2 are KGHSH and LQKENI. This CDR3 spans 15 amino acids. V lost 3 bases to trimming and J lost 3 bases, with 14 bases between them. CDR3: CASSPGVTEYYGYTF. The CDR3 region has the DNA TGTGCCAGCTCACCGGGAGTAACAGAGTACTATGGCTACACCTTC.